The 11 T cell receptor beta chains below come from one sample, sequenced in a study of blood T cell repertoires in COVID-19. Method: immunoSEQ multiplex PCR; TCRdb's copy keeps in-frame clones and lacks some. The sample includes about 140,000 clones, about 87% of them seen just once. The specimen sequenced was peripheral blood. These receptors came from a woman between 45 and 60 years old with active or convalescent COVID-19.

The chain couples TRBV2 to TRBJ2-7; D gene ambiguous. The V end lost 5 bases, the J end lost 1 base, and 6 bases lay between the germline ends. The CDR3 runs to 12 residues. From germline, CDR1 is SNHLY and CDR2 FYNNEI. This chain's CDR3 is CASSQVSYEQYF. CDR3 coding DNA: TGTGCCAGCAGTCAGGTGTCCTACGAGCAGTACTTC. The full variable domain, rest sourced from reference TRBV2 and TRBJ2-7, is EPEVTQTPSHQVTQMGQEVILRCVPISNHLYFYWYRQILGQKVEFLVSFYNNEISEKSEIFDDQFSVERPDGSNFTLKIRSTKLEDSAMYFCASSQVSYEQYFGPGTRLTVT.

This clone was recorded only once. V is TRBV7-9 and J is TRBJ1-3; D unresolved. With 5 bases removed from V and 8 bases from J, the gap between germline ends came to 10 bases. Germline values: CDR1 SEHNR, CDR2 FQNEAQ (reference sequence). CDR3 length: 12 residues. Here the CDR3 reads CASSLDLDTIYF. The CDR3 nucleotides read TGTGCCAGCAGCCTCGACCTAGACACCATATATTTT.

This clone is a singleton in its sample. The chain combines TRBV18 with TRBJ2-1; weak D call: TRBD2 (7 bases). CDR3 length equals 16 residues. Germline V gene sequence: CDR1 KGHSH, CDR2 LQKENI. V lost 5 bases and J 2 bases, leaving 16 bases between the germline ends. CDR3: CASSSRGAGTYNEQFF. The DNA for the CDR3 is TGTGCCAGCTCATCCAGGGGAGCGGGAACCTACAATGAGCAGTTCTTC.

The rearrangement joins TRBV5-5 to TRBJ2-1, with TRBD2 matching over 7 bases. Unmatched junction bases numbered 8, after V lost 1 base and J lost 1 base. The CDR3 has 17 residues. Looked up from germline, CDR1 is SGHKS and CDR2 is YYEKEE (reference sequence). The CDR3 sequence: CASSLTGGSRSYNEQFF. The DNA of the CDR3 is TGTGCCAGCAGCTTGACGGGCGGGAGTCGATCCTACAATGAGCAGTTCTTC.

Comment on this clone: The sample contains more than one DNA sequence encoding this CDR3. The rearrangement links TRBV10-3 to TRBJ1-5; D is possibly TRBD1 (5 bases). This CDR3 has 15 residues. Trimming shortened V by 0 bases and J by 7 bases, and 13 bases separated the two germline ends. Germline V gene data show CDR1 as ENHRY and CDR2 as SYGVKD. As DNA, the CDR3 is TGTGCCATCAGTGAGTCCGGGCAGGGAGGACAGCCCCAGCATTTT. Amino acid sequence: CAISESGQGGQPQHF.

The J gene is TRBJ2-2, the V gene TRBV19, with 9 bases that match TRBD2. CDR3 length: 20 residues. The germline V gene has CDR1 LNHDA and CDR2 SQIVND (reference sequence). Unmatched junction bases numbered 20, after V lost 9 bases and J lost 0 bases. Written as DNA, the CDR3 is TGTGCCAGGGTCTTTTTCCATTTCGGGCGGGAGGGAACGAACACCGGGGAGCTGTTTTTT. Translating gives CARVFFHFGREGTNTGELFF.

The chain links TRBV6-1 to TRBJ1-4; TRBD1 aligns across 7 bases. CDR1 is MNHNS, CDR2 SASEGT, per germline. The junction had 5 bases not matched to a gene; V was cut back by 2 bases and J by 8 bases. The CDR3 loop spans 14 amino acids. DNA for the CDR3: TGTGCCAGCAGTGAAAGGGGGCTTTGGGAAAAACTGTTTTTT. It translates to CASSERGLWEKLFF.

As concerns this clone: An end of the junction differs from the germline gene, which may be a read error. The chain combines TRBV6-1 with TRBJ2-6; TRBD1 might be the D (5 bases). The CDR3 is 16 residues long. CDR1 is MNHNS and CDR2 is SASEGT in the germline V gene. The CDR3 DNA sequence: TGTGCCAGCAGCGAAGGGGCAGGCTCTGGGGCCAACGTCCTGACTTTC. Translating gives CASSEGAGSGANVLTF.

The chain combines TRBV10-3 with TRBJ2-3, with a tentative D call TRBD1 (5 bases). Germline V gene sequence: CDR1 ENHRY, CDR2 SYGVKD. V lost 8 bases and J 0 bases, leaving 12 bases between the germline ends. The CDR3 extends over 14 amino acids. The CDR3, as DNA: TGTGCCATCGAGGAAAGGGGTAGCACAGATACGCAGTATTTT. It is translated as CAIEERGSTDTQYF.

This rearrangement joins TRBV20-1 to TRBJ1-2; a possible D gene is TRBD1 (6 bases). Germline CDR1 reads DFQATT; CDR2 reads SNEGSKA (reference sequence). The ends were cut back, 3 bases at V and 3 bases at J, with 11 bases in the middle. The CDR3 consists of 13 residues. The CDR3: CSASSQGYYGYTF. The DNA of the CDR3 is TGCAGTGCTAGTTCGCAGGGGTACTATGGCTACACCTTC.

The chain uses TRBV15 and TRBJ1-5; no definite D call. This CDR3 contains 15 residues. Deletions cut 3 bases from V and 5 bases from J, with 14 bases between. CDR1 and CDR2 from the germline V gene are LNHNV and YYDKDF (reference sequence). CDR3 region: CATSRFVNTDQPQHF. CDR3 nucleotide sequence: TGTGCCACCAGCAGGTTTGTGAACACCGATCAGCCCCAGCATTTT.